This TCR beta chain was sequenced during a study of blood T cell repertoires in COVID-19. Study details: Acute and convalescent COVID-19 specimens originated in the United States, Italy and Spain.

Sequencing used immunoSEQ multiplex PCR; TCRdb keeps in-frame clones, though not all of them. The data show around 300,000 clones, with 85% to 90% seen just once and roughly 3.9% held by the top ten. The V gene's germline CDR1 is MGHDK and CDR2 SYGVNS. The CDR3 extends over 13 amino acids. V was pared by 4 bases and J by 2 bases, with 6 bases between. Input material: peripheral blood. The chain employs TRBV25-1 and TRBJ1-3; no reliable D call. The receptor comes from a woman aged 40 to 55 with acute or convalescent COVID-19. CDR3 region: CASSAGPGNTIYF. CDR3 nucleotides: TGTGCCAGCAGTGCTGGGCCTGGAAACACCATATATTTT.